What follows describes a single T cell receptor (beta chain). Its antigen is still unknown. Amplification of TCR alpha and beta CDR3 regions from RNA used iRepertoire nested multiplex PCR. TCRdb re-derived calls from the multiplex PCR reads in MiXCR, one entry per CDR3 protein. The table has 150,000 or so distinct CDR3 sequences, about two fifths seen once. The sample belongs to a study of glioma-infiltrating T cells. Study-level findings and limits: CDR3 overlap between tissue and blood was very small.

This TCR derives from a human donor with low-grade glioma or glioblastoma, undergoing nonglioma brain surgery, or in good health (not recorded which). The sample taken for sequencing was glioma tissue, nonneoplastic brain tissue, or PBMCs (not recorded which).

CDR3 region: CASSQVDQYF. CDR3 bases: TGTGCCAGCAGCCAAGTCGACCAGTACTTC. The gene calls are TRBV3-1 and TRBJ2-1; no firm D call. The closer fit of TRBJ2-5 to the DNA end suggests the J call may be wrong. Germline V gives CDR1 LGHDT, CDR2 YNNKEL (reference sequence). This CDR3 comprises 10 residues.